One and the same sample provided the 21 T cell receptor beta chains below, sequenced in a study of spatial heterogeneity in lung cancer. The study's findings and limits: For expanded intratumoral alpha and beta TCRs, counts tracked tumor mutation counts.

Their antigen targets remain unknown. Sample time point: sample taken at primary tumor resection. MiXCR was run by TCRdb on the 5' RACE reads, yielding one entry per CDR3 protein. This table has approximately 18,000 distinct CDR3 sequences, about 5.8% appearing once. Specimen: lung tumor tissue, collected at surgery. Receptors were obtained from a female donor with early-stage non-small cell lung cancer.

This clonotype was seen ten or more times. The J gene is TRBJ2-5, the V gene TRBV7-3; 10 positions match TRBD2. The germline V gene encodes CDR1 SGHTA and CDR2 FQGTGA. This CDR3 comprises 19 residues. Trimming cost V 6 bases and J 6 bases; bases outside gene matches: 22. The CDR3 region is CASSYDGSSGSLGGKTQYF. The CDR3 DNA follows: TGTGCCAGCAGTTACGACGGGTCTAGCGGGAGCTTGGGCGGAAAGACCCAGTACTTC.

This clonotype has at least ten counts. The V gene is TRBV7-3, the J gene TRBJ2-2, with D unclear. CDR3 length equals 15 residues. Per germline, CDR1 SGHTA and CDR2 FQGTGA. Trimming shortened V by 0 bases and J by 1 base, and 6 bases separated the two germline ends. The CDR3 reads CASSLTTQNTGELFF. The CDR3 nucleotides are TGTGCCAGCAGCTTAACGACTCAGAACACCGGGGAGCTGTTTTTT. Variable domain in full (rest from reference TRBV7-3 and TRBJ2-2): GAGVSQTPSNKVTEKGKYVELRCDPISGHTALYWYRQSLGQGPEFLIYFQGTGAADDSGLPNDRFFAVRPEGSVSTLKIQRTERGDSAVYLCASSLTTQNTGELFFGEGSRLTVL.

This clonotype counts as medium-sized. J is TRBJ2-3 and V is TRBV29-1; 13 nucleotides line up with TRBD2. With V trimmed by 1 base and J by 4 bases, 8 bases remained unmatched. The CDR3 length is 17 residues. CDR1 and CDR2 (germline): SQVTM, ANQGSEA. This CDR3 is CSVEGTSGSLRADTQYF. CDR3 nucleotides: TGCAGCGTTGAAGGGACTAGCGGGAGCTTACGAGCAGATACGCAGTATTTT.

The chain carries TRBV5-1 and TRBJ2-7; the match to TRBD2 covers 7 bases. The CDR3 is made up of 15 amino acids. V shed 2 bases and J 4 bases; nucleotides not matched to a gene: 9. Germline CDR1 reads SGHRS; CDR2 reads YFSETQ. The CDR3 sequence is CASSFWRERVYEQYF. The CDR3, as DNA: TGCGCCAGCAGCTTCTGGCGGGAGAGGGTTTACGAGCAGTACTTC.

This clonotype has a handful of counts. The CDR3 region has the DNA TGCGCCAGCAGTCGGGACAGGATAGACGAGCAGTACTTC. It specifies CASSRDRIDEQYF. The chain carries TRBV10-1 and TRBJ2-7; TRBD1 aligns across 8 bases. There are 13 residues in the CDR3. CDR1 WNHNN and CDR2 SYGVQD come from the germline V gene (reference sequence). V shed 5 bases and J 5 bases; nucleotides not matched to a gene: 5.

This clonotype occurred many times. The rearrangement uses TRBV9 and TRBJ2-5; D is perhaps TRBD2 (5 bases). This CDR3 region has 13 residues. The ends were cut back, 3 bases at V and 7 bases at J, with 13 bases in the middle. The germline CDR1 and CDR2 sequences are SGDLS and YYNGEE. The CDR3: CASSEGLAGTQYF. Here the CDR3 DNA reads TGTGCCAGCAGCGAAGGGCTAGCAGGGACCCAGTACTTC.

The CDR3 reads CASSISGTDTDTQYF. CDR3 sequence (DNA): TGCGCCAGCAGCATTTCCGGGACAGACACAGATACGCAGTATTTT. The chain is built from TRBV5-1 and TRBJ2-3; TRBD1 aligns across 7 bases. The trim removed 4 bases at V and 2 bases at J, leaving 7 bases unmatched. In germline, CDR1 is SGHRS, CDR2 YFSETQ. This CDR3 has 15 amino acids.

By sample fraction, this clonotype is medium-sized. For the CDR3, the DNA is TGTGCCAGCGGAACTACCGAACACAACACCATATATTTT. This codes for CASGTTEHNTIYF. The rearrangement links TRBV5-4 to TRBJ1-3; no clear D gene. Germline lookup yields CDR1 SGHNT and CDR2 YYREEE (reference sequence). CDR3 length equals 13 residues. Trimming cost V 7 bases and J 7 bases, with 15 bases left between them.

This clonotype was seen many times. V and J are TRBV20-1 and TRBJ2-2, with unresolved D. V was clipped by 2 bases and J by 4 bases, with 5 bases between them. Germline CDR1 and CDR2: DFQATT and SNEGSKA (reference sequence). The CDR3 consists of 12 residues. CDR3 bases: TGCAGTGCTAGATACTTCACCGGGGAGCTGTTTTTT. Its protein product is CSARYFTGELFF.

This clonotype was seen ten or more times. V gene TRBV6-1 combines with J gene TRBJ2-7; 10 bases match TRBD1. J gave up 2 bases and V 5 bases, and 12 bases lay outside the gene matches. The CDR3 spans 17 residues. From germline, CDR1 is MNHNS and CDR2 SASEGT. CDR3 sequence (DNA): TGTGCCAGCAGTAAATCCTCGGGACAGGGGTTTCCCTACGAGCAGTACTTC. Amino acids: CASSKSSGQGFPYEQYF.

The table lists this clonotype with many counts. As DNA, the CDR3 is TGCAGTGCTAGGGGGCAGCGTTCCTACGAGCAGTACTTC. Amino acid sequence: CSARGQRSYEQYF. The chain uses TRBV20-1 and TRBJ2-7; possible D gene TRBD1, 5 bases. CDR1 is DFQATT, CDR2 SNEGSKA, per germline (reference sequence). V dropped 3 bases and J dropped 1 base, with 10 bases sitting between them. This CDR3 contains 13 residues.

This clonotype was picked up a small number of times. The chain employs TRBV18 and TRBJ2-5, with D unclear. Germline CDR1 KGHSH, CDR2 LQKENI. CDR3 length: 14 amino acids. Trimming took off 2 bases at V and 1 base at J, with 8 bases between the two ends. CDR3 coding DNA: TGTGCCAGCTCACCAAGGACGGCCCAAGAGACCCAGTACTTC. Protein product: CASSPRTAQETQYF. The full variable domain, in which reference TRBV18 and TRBJ2-5 provide the parts outside the CDR3, is NAGVMQNPRHLVRRRGQEARLRCSPMKGHSHVYWYRQLPEEGLKFMVYLQKENIIDESGMPKERFSAEFPKEGPSILRIQQVVRGDSAAYFCASSPRTAQETQYFGPGTRLLVL.

Many counts were recorded for this clonotype. V and J are TRBV5-1 and TRBJ2-7, with TRBD2 matching 11 bases. The CDR3 runs to 18 residues. V shed 4 bases, J shed 3 bases, and the junction held 15 bases outside the gene matches. Germline CDR1 is SGHRS and CDR2 is YFSETQ. CDR3: CASSPGLAGPLGYYEQYF. DNA of the CDR3: TGCGCCAGCAGCCCCGGACTAGCGGGCCCCCTGGGGTACTACGAGCAGTACTTC.

Many counts were recorded for this clonotype. The chain employs TRBV6-6 and TRBJ1-5; 7 bases fit TRBD1. V dropped 6 bases and J dropped 1; count of bases not matched to a gene: 15. The CDR3 runs 18 residues. Germline CDR1 and CDR2: MNHNY and SVGAGI (reference sequence). The CDR3 here is CASSRTPTGSVSNQPQHF. In DNA form, the CDR3 reads TGTGCCAGCAGCCGCACCCCGACAGGGAGCGTGAGCAATCAGCCCCAGCATTTT.

This clonotype occurred many times. The V call is TRBV27, the J call TRBJ2-7, with 8 bases identical to TRBD1. The CDR3 loop spans 13 amino acids. From germline, CDR1 is MNHEY and CDR2 SMNVEV (reference sequence). V dropped 6 bases and J dropped 2; count of bases not matched to a gene: 3. The CDR3 loop reads CASRETGAYEQYF. The CDR3 nucleotides are TGTGCCAGCAGGGAGACAGGGGCCTACGAGCAGTACTTC.

This clonotype was observed at least ten times. V usage is TRBV4-2 and J usage is TRBJ2-5; 10 bases map to TRBD2. The V and J ends lost 3 bases and 4 bases, in that order; junction bases with no gene match: 5. Germline lookup yields CDR1 LGHNA and CDR2 YNFKEQ. The CDR3 covers 15 residues. Written as DNA, the CDR3 is TGTGCCAGCAGCCACCTAGCGGGAGAGAGAGAGACCCAGTACTTC. Amino acid sequence: CASSHLAGERETQYF.

This clonotype turned up a few times. V and J are TRBV15 and TRBJ1-3; D gene unclear. V was trimmed by 5 bases and J by 0 bases, leaving 14 bases between them. Germline V lookup: CDR1 LNHNV, CDR2 YYDKDF (reference sequence). This CDR3 comprises 16 residues. The chain's CDR3 is CATSPGGRSSGNTIYF. CDR3 coding DNA: TGTGCCACCAGCCCGGGCGGCCGGAGCTCTGGAAACACCATATATTTT. Full variable domain (missing parts from reference TRBV15 and TRBJ1-3): DAMVIQNPRYQVTQFGKPVTLSCSQTLNHNVMYWYQQKSSQAPKLLFHYYDKDFNNEADTPDNFQSRRPNTSFCFLDIRSPGLGDTAMYLCATSPGGRSSGNTIYFGEGSWLTVV.

The gene calls are TRBV6-6 and TRBJ2-5, with TRBD1 as a possible D gene (6 bases). V was shortened by 6 bases and J by 1 base, with 15 bases between the two germline ends. Germline CDR1 reads MNHNY; CDR2 reads SVGAGI (reference sequence). The CDR3 has 15 residues. The CDR3 loop is CASRQITGPQETQYF. The CDR3 DNA reads TGTGCCAGCAGGCAAATTACAGGGCCCCAAGAGACCCAGTACTTC.

This clonotype was seen many times. The chain uses TRBV7-2 and TRBJ2-7; a weak D match, TRBD1 (6 bases). The germline CDR1 and CDR2 sequences are SGHTA and FQGNSA. The CDR3 is 15 amino acids. V lost 4 bases to trimming and J lost 3 bases, with 16 bases between them. This CDR3 is CASSYDPTGYYEQYF. Written as DNA, the CDR3 is TGTGCCAGCAGCTACGACCCGACAGGCTACTACGAGCAGTACTTC. Together with reference TRBV7-2 and TRBJ2-7, the CDR3 gives the full variable domain: GAGVSQSPSNKVTEKGKDVELRCDPISGHTALYWYRQSLGQGLEFLIYFQGNSAPDKSGLPSDRFSAERTGGSVSTLTIQRTQQEDSAVYLCASSYDPTGYYEQYFGPGTRLTVT.

This clonotype was recorded at least ten times. The chain employs TRBV3-1 and TRBJ2-3; 8 bases are a match to TRBD2. The germline V gene has CDR1 LGHDT and CDR2 YNNKEL (reference sequence). The CDR3 runs to 14 residues. V was pared by 3 bases and J by 4 bases, with 3 bases of the junction left unmatched. Here the CDR3 DNA reads TGTGCCAGCAGCCACGGACTAGCAGCAGATACGCAGTATTTT. This translates into CASSHGLAADTQYF.

Relative to its sample, this clonotype is medium-sized (0.01 to 0.1%). The rearrangement joins TRBV30 to TRBJ2-7; D is unresolved. This CDR3 comprises 12 residues. The germline V gene has CDR1 GTSNPN and CDR2 SVGIG (reference sequence). V lost 8 bases and J 3 bases, leaving 14 bases between the germline ends. CDR3 region: CALIFEGYEQYF. CDR3 nucleotide sequence: TGTGCCCTGATTTTCGAAGGCTACGAGCAGTACTTC.